This T cell receptor beta chain is from a study of T cell responses to AZD1222 COVID-19 vaccine. Whole-study findings and limits: Nearly half of unique spike-specific TCRs reportedly avoided B.1.351 and B.1.1.7 mutated regions. Among AZD1222 vaccinees, only 5 to 7 were seropositive at baseline. Donors were largely white British and mainly female; clonal diversity was possibly underestimated.

CDR3 size: 16 residues. V was pared by 0 bases and J by 6 bases, with 18 bases between. With respect to this clone: Its matching antigen is unknown.

Data came from immunoSEQ multiplex PCR; TCRdb stores just in-frame clones and leaves some out. The sample yields 85,000 to 130,000 clones, 80% to 90% seen once. The TCR was taken from an adult in good health. This rearrangement joins TRBV5-3 to TRBJ1-2; D remains unclear. TRBV5-3 is labeled an ORF, and its function is uncertain. This sample comprised peripheral blood, obtained on day 0 of AZD1222 vaccination. The CDR3 sequence: CARSLASLGSQDGYTF. The CDR3, as DNA: TGTGCCAGAAGCTTGGCATCTTTGGGCAGTCAGGATGGCTACACCTTC.